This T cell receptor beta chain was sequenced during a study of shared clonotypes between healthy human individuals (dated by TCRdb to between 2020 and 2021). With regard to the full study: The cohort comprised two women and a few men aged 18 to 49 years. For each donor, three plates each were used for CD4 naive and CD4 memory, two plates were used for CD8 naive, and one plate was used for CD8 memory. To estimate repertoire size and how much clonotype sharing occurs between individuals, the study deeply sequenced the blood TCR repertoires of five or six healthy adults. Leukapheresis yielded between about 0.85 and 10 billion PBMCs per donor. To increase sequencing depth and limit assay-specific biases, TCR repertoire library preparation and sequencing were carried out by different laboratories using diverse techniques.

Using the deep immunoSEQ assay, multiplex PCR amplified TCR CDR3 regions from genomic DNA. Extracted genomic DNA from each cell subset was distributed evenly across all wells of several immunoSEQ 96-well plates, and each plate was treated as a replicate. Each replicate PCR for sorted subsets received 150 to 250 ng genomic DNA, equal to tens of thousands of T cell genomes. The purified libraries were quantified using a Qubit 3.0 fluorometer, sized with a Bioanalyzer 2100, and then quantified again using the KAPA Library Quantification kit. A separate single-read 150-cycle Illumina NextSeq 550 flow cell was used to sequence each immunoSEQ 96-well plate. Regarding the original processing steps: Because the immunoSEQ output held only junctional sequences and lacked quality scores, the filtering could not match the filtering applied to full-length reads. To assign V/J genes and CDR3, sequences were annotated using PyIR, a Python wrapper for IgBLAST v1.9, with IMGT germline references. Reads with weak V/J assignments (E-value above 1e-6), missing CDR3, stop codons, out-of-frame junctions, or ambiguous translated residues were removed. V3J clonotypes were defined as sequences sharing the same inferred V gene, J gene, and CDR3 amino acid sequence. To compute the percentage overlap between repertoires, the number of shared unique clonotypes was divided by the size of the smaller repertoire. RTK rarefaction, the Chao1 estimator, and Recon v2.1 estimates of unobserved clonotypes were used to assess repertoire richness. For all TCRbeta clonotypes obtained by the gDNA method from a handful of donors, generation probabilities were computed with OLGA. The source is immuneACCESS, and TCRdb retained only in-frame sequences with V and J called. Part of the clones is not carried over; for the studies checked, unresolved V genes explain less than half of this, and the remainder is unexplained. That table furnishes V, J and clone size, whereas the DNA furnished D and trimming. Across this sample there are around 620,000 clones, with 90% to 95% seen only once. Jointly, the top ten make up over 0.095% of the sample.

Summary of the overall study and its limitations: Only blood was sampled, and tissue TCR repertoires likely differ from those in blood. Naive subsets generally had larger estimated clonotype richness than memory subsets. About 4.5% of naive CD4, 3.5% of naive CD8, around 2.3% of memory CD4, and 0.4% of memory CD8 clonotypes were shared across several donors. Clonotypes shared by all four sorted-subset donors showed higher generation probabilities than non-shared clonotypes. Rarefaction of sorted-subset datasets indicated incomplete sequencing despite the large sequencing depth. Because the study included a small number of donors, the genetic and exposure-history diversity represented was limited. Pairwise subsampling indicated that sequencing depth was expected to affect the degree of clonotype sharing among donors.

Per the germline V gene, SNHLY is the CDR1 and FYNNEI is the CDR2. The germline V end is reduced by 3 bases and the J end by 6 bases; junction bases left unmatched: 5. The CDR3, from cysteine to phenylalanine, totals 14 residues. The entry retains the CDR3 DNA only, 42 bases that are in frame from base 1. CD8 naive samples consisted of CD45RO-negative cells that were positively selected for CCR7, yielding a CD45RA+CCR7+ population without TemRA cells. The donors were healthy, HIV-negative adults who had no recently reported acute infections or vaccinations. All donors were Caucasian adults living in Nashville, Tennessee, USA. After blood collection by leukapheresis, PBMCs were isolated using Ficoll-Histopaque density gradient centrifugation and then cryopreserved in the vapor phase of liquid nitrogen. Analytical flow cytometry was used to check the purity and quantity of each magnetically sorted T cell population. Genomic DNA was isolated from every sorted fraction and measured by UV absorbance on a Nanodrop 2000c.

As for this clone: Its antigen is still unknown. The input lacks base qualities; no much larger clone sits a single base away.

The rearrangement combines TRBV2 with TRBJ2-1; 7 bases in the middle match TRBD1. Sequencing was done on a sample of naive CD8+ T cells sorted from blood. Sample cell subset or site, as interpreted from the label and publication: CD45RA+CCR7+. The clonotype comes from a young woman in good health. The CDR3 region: CASSEARGTNEQFF. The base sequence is TGTGCCAGCAGTGAGGCCAGGGGGACCAATGAGCAGTTCTTC.